The 11 T cell receptor beta chains given below trace back to one sample, sequenced in a study of T cells after posttransplantation cyclophosphamide. Libraries were prepared by immunoSEQ multiplex PCR; TCRdb keeps only in-frame clonotypes and omits some of them. The specimen has tens of thousands of clones, none found just once. Sequencing was carried out using PBMCs. The receptors were sampled from an older woman in good health, CMV-negative, and a related stem cell transplant donor.

This clone occurred a few times. The rearrangement uses TRBV5-4 and TRBJ1-4, with a tentative D call TRBD1 (5 bases). Germline CDR1 SGHNT, CDR2 YYREEE (reference sequence). CDR3 length equals 15 residues. The germline V and J ends were trimmed by 1 base and 3 bases, with 10 bases remaining between them. CDR3: CASSLSAGSNEKLFF. The DNA for the CDR3 is TGTGCCAGCAGCTTGTCCGCAGGGTCTAATGAAAAACTGTTTTTT.

This clone was seen ten or more times. This sequence joins TRBV5-6 and TRBJ2-7; D is ambiguous. CDR1 and CDR2 (germline): SGHDT, YYEEEE. This CDR3 region has 13 residues. V was pared by 1 base and J by 3 bases, with 8 bases between. The CDR3, as DNA: TGTGCCAGCAGCTTGTTACCCTACTACGAGCAGTACTTC. Translation gives CASSLLPYYEQYF.

The chain uses TRBV12-3 or TRBV12-4 and TRBJ2-2; D remains unclear. There are 14 residues in the CDR3. V was cut by 4 bases and J by 0 bases, with 6 bases left in between. CDR3 coding DNA: TGTGCCAGCAGTTCCAGGACGAACACCGGGGAGCTGTTTTTT. Its translation: CASSSRTNTGELFF.

This clone was seen at least ten times. The V and J genes are TRBV5-8 and TRBJ1-5; D is perhaps TRBD1 (5 bases). V lost 1 base, J lost 0 bases, and 11 bases lay in between. Germline lookup yields CDR1 SGHTS and CDR2 YDEGEE. The CDR3 spans 16 residues. The CDR3 sequence is CASSLWQGSSNQPQHF. The CDR3 DNA sequence: TGTGCCAGCAGCTTGTGGCAGGGAAGTAGCAATCAGCCCCAGCATTTT.

This clone was seen a few times. The chain has TRBV19 and TRBJ1-4, with 9 bases fitting TRBD1. The CDR3 is 15 amino acids. The germline V gene has CDR1 LNHDA and CDR2 SQIVND (reference sequence). With 6 bases clipped from V and 7 bases from J, the junction kept 9 bases outside the gene matches. DNA of the CDR3: TGTGCCAGTAGAACACTCGGGACAGGGTCTGAAAAACTGTTTTTT. It is translated as CASRTLGTGSEKLFF. The complete variable domain, with remaining parts taken from reference TRBV19 and TRBJ1-4, reads DGGITQSPKYLFRKEGQNVTLSCEQNLNHDAMYWYRQDPGQGLRLIYYSQIVNDFQKGDIAEGYSVSREKKESFPLTVTSAQKNPTAFYLCASRTLGTGSEKLFFGSGTQLSVL.

This clone has ten or more counts. This CDR3 reads CASSLEASGRSTYNEQFF. In DNA, the CDR3 is TGCGCCAGCAGCTTGGAAGCTAGCGGGAGAAGTACCTACAATGAGCAGTTCTTC. V and J are TRBV5-1 and TRBJ2-1; 10 bases map to TRBD2. The CDR3 spans 18 residues. Germline CDR1 SGHRS, CDR2 YFSETQ. After removal of 0 bases from V and 2 bases from J, the junction contained 8 bases not matched to a gene.

This clone was detected many times. This chain's CDR3 is CASSPQGEGTEAFF. In DNA form, the CDR3 reads TGTGCCAGCAGCCCACAGGGGGAAGGGACTGAAGCTTTCTTT. The chain joins TRBV9 to TRBJ1-1; the match to TRBD1 covers 8 bases. V lost 4 bases, J lost 5 bases, and 7 bases stayed unmatched. CDR3 length: 14 amino acids. Germline CDR1 reads SGDLS; CDR2 reads YYNGEE.

Ten or more counts support this clone. J is TRBJ2-7 and V is TRBV6-5, with a weak D call TRBD1 (6 bases). The germline gives CDR1 MNHEY, CDR2 SVGAGI. V lost 5 bases to trimming and J lost 6 bases, with 11 bases between them. CDR3 length: 12 amino acids. DNA for the CDR3: TGTGCCAGCAGTAACAGGGTCGGCGAGCAGTACTTC. Its translation is CASSNRVGEQYF.

The table lists this clone with many counts. This chain joins TRBV7-2 and TRBJ2-1; the match to TRBD2 covers 7 bases. The CDR3 consists of 13 residues. CDR1 is SGHTA and CDR2 is FQGNSA in the germline V gene. Unmatched junction bases numbered 6, after V lost 7 bases and J lost 6 bases. DNA for the CDR3: TGTGCCAGCAAAAGGGACTACCTCAATGAGCAGTTCTTC. Translation gives CASKRDYLNEQFF.

This clone was recorded many times. The V and J genes are TRBV19 and TRBJ2-2; D unclear. This CDR3 comprises 13 residues. Trimming took off 1 base at V and 7 bases at J, with 7 bases between the two ends. Germline V CDR1 and CDR2: LNHDA, SQIVND (reference sequence). This CDR3 reads CASSIAGLGELFF. The CDR3 DNA is TGTGCCAGTAGTATAGCGGGTCTCGGGGAGCTGTTTTTT.

This clone was recorded many times. V is TRBV5-4 and J is TRBJ1-2; the D is unclear. The CDR3 loop spans 15 amino acids. Germline CDR1 and CDR2: SGHNT and YYREEE (reference sequence). Trimming cost V 2 bases and J 0 bases, with 11 bases left between them. The CDR3 coding sequence is TGTGCCAGCAGCTTAACGGTGAGAGCTAACTATGGCTACACCTTC. It is translated as CASSLTVRANYGYTF.